This entry lists 14 T cell receptor beta chains sequenced from one sample in a study of blood T cell repertoires in COVID-19. Repertoires were generated with immunoSEQ multiplex PCR, while TCRdb's copy carries only in-frame clones and drops some. The sample holds 95,000 to 110,000 clones, about 89% seen once. Sequencing input: peripheral blood. These TCRs come from a human donor in a cohort sampled during active COVID-19.

The rearrangement joins TRBV11-2 to TRBJ1-2, with a possible D match to TRBD1 (6 bases). The V gene lost 4 bases and the J gene lost 8 bases, with 17 bases spanning the gap. This CDR3 has 14 residues. The germline CDR1 and CDR2 sequences are SGHAT and FQNNGV. DNA for the CDR3: TGTGCCAGCAGCTCCGAACAGGGCGAAAAGGGCTACACCTTC. This codes for CASSSEQGEKGYTF.

The V gene is TRBV6-2 or TRBV6-3, the J gene TRBJ1-2; 8 bases line up with TRBD1. The trim removed 6 bases at V and 1 base at J, leaving 10 bases unmatched. The CDR3 is 16 amino acids. The germline gives CDR1 MNHEY, CDR2 SVGEGT. The chain's CDR3 is CASSPYSQGVNYGYTF. The CDR3 coding sequence is TGTGCCAGCAGCCCTTATTCACAGGGGGTTAACTATGGCTACACCTTC.

This rearrangement joins TRBV11-2 to TRBJ2-2, with TRBD1 as a possible D gene (6 bases). Looked up from germline, CDR1 is SGHAT and CDR2 is FQNNGV. V gave up 2 bases and J gave up 2 bases, with 12 bases separating them. This CDR3 has 16 residues. In DNA, the CDR3 is TGTGCCAGCAGCTTATGGGGCAGGGGCAACACCGGGGAGCTGTTTTTT. Protein sequence: CASSLWGRGNTGELFF. Using reference TRBV11-2 and TRBJ2-2 for the parts outside the CDR3, the full variable domain is EAGVAQSPRYKIIEKRQSVAFWCNPISGHATLYWYQQILGQGPKLLIQFQNNGVVDDSQLPKDRFSAERLKGVDSTLKIQPAKLEDSAVYLCASSLWGRGNTGELFFGEGSRLTVL.

The J gene is TRBJ2-7, the V gene TRBV7-9; 7 nucleotides align to TRBD2. Germline CDR1 reads SEHNR; CDR2 reads FQNEAQ (reference sequence). The length of the CDR3 is 17 residues. With V trimmed by 4 bases and J by 0 bases, 12 bases remained unmatched. The CDR3 loop is CASSSPPSGKGSYEQYF. The CDR3 nucleotides read TGTGCCAGCAGCTCCCCGCCGAGCGGGAAAGGCTCCTACGAGCAGTACTTC.

The chain recombines TRBV6-1 with TRBJ2-3; 8 nucleotides align to TRBD1. The V gene end was trimmed by 2 bases and the J gene end by 1 base; junction bases not matched to a gene: 5. The germline V gene has CDR1 MNHNS and CDR2 SASEGT. CDR3 length: 16 residues. Here the CDR3 DNA reads TGTGCCAGCAGTGAAACCCCGGGACAGGGCACAGATACGCAGTATTTT. It specifies CASSETPGQGTDTQYF.

This sequence joins TRBV18 and TRBJ1-2; D perhaps matches TRBD1 (6 bases). The CDR3 loop spans 14 amino acids. The V end lost 1 base, the J end lost 8 bases, and 14 bases lay between the germline ends. Germline V gene lookup returns CDR1 KGHSH and CDR2 LQKENI. DNA for the CDR3: TGTGCCAGCTCACCACTAGTCCAGGGGACAGGCTACACCTTC. Its translation is CASSPLVQGTGYTF.

V and J are TRBV18 and TRBJ2-5; D unclear. CDR3 size: 16 residues. The germline V gene has CDR1 KGHSH and CDR2 LQKENI. Between the trimmed V and J ends, which lost 2 bases and 4 bases, there was a span of 17 bases. CDR3 in amino acids: CASSPNRGIFGETQYF. The CDR3 DNA reads TGTGCCAGCTCACCAAACCGCGGCATTTTTGGAGAGACCCAGTACTTC.

In this sample, this clone turned up once. The chain couples TRBV9 to TRBJ2-7, with 7 bases aligning to TRBD2. The junction had 9 bases not matched to a gene; V was cut back by 0 bases and J by 3 bases. CDR3 length: 16 amino acids. Germline V CDR1 and CDR2: SGDLS, YYNGEE. The CDR3 region is CASSVGGGPVDYEQYF. The CDR3 bases are TGTGCCAGCAGCGTAGGCGGGGGTCCCGTCGACTACGAGCAGTACTTC.

The chain recombines TRBV6-6 with TRBJ2-2; a weak D match, TRBD2 (6 bases). The germline V gene has CDR1 MNHNY and CDR2 SVGAGI (reference sequence). The CDR3 has 18 residues. V was clipped by 5 bases and J by 1 base, with 20 bases between them. The CDR3 DNA reads as TGTGCCAGCAGTCACCGGGCCGGCGGGGTAAAGAACACCGGGGAGCTGTTTTTT. Translation gives CASSHRAGGVKNTGELFF.

The V gene is TRBV20-1, the J gene TRBJ1-1; D remains ambiguous. Per germline, CDR1 DFQATT and CDR2 SNEGSKA (reference sequence). The CDR3 consists of 10 residues. The CDR3, as DNA: TGCATTCCGATGAGGGCTGAAGCTTTCTTT. This encodes CIPMRAEAFF.

This clone was seen just once. This rearrangement joins TRBV6-5 to TRBJ2-7; tentatively, D is TRBD1 (5 bases). V dropped 7 bases and J dropped 0 bases, with 16 bases sitting between them. The length of the CDR3 is 15 residues. The germline V gene has CDR1 MNHEY and CDR2 SVGAGI. CDR3 coding DNA: TGTGCCAGCACCCGAAATACAGGAAACTCCTACGAGCAGTACTTC. It yields the protein CASTRNTGNSYEQYF.

V is TRBV18 and J is TRBJ1-1; 9 bases fit TRBD1. Germline V gene data show CDR1 as KGHSH and CDR2 as LQKENI. The CDR3 covers 16 residues. V was clipped by 6 bases and J by 5 bases; unmatched bases: 13. CDR3 sequence (DNA): TGTGCCAGCTCCCGAGTACAGGGGGCGAGGGGGACTGAAGCTTTCTTT. Its translation: CASSRVQGARGTEAFF.

V gene TRBV6-5 combines with J gene TRBJ2-7, with 8 bases matching TRBD2. Germline-derived CDR1 and CDR2 are MNHEY and SVGAGI. After removal of 6 bases from V and 9 bases from J, the junction contained 10 bases not matched to a gene. The CDR3 covers 13 residues. CDR3 bases: TGTGCCAGCAGGGCGAGCGGGGGACAAGTGCAGTACTTC. Translating it yields CASRASGGQVQYF.

The chain combines TRBV5-1 with TRBJ2-7; 10 bases are a match to TRBD1. Per germline, CDR1 SGHRS and CDR2 YFSETQ. With V trimmed by 4 bases and J by 5 bases, 3 bases remained unmatched. CDR3 length equals 13 residues. CDR3 loop: CASSQDRGNEQYF. CDR3 sequence (DNA): TGCGCCAGCAGCCAGGACAGGGGGAACGAGCAGTACTTC.